These T cell receptor beta chains were read from a single sample in a study of cytomegalovirus exposure and HLA in healthy donors. Generated by immunoSEQ multiplex PCR, the TCRdb table keeps only in-frame clones and is missing some. In the table there are about 140,000 clones, roughly 77% of which are singletons. The specimen sequenced was PBMCs. These receptors all come from a female donor in good health and CMV-seronegative. The CDR3 runs from the conserved cysteine through the conserved F or W. A D gene is named only where the DNA matches it firmly.

J | V | D | CDR3
TRBJ2-4 | TRBV9 | TRBD1 | CASSRSGTEKNIQYF
TRBJ2-7 | TRBV4-1 | . | CASSHPTRAQYEQYF
TRBJ1-4 | TRBV28 | . | CASSLQGQGKLFF
TRBJ2-5 | TRBV11-3 | . | CASSFMTPTQETQYF
TRBJ1-4 | TRBV9 | TRBD1 | CASSPRGRRREKLFF
TRBJ1-3 | TRBV7-2 | . | CASRSDLSTGNTIYF
TRBJ2-5 | TRBV18 | TRBD1 | CASSPAVTGGAGTQYF
TRBJ1-5 | TRBV15 | . | CATSRDKALGRPQHF
TRBJ2-7 | TRBV5-1 | . | CASSLAYTYEQYF
TRBJ1-1 | TRBV6-1 | . | CASRPREGNTEAFF
TRBJ2-7 | TRBV6-1 | . | CASGRDTYEQYF
TRBJ2-3 | TRBV7-2 | TRBD2 | CASSFSGISTDTQYF